This entry describes one TCR beta chain. Which antigen it targets is not known. The input lacks base qualities; no much larger clone sits a single base away. This sample is part of a study of shared clonotypes between healthy human individuals (TCRdb year 2020). With respect to the entire study: The cohort comprised a couple of women and three men aged 18 to 49 years. For each donor, CD4 naive and CD4 memory were each run on three plates, CD8 naive on two plates, and CD8 memory on one plate. The study deeply sequenced blood TCR repertoires of several healthy adults to estimate repertoire size and the extent of clonotype sharing between individuals. Different laboratories and diverse techniques were used to prepare libraries and sequence TCR repertoires, to increase sequencing depth and limit assay-specific biases. Each donor's leukapheresis produced roughly between roughly 0.85 and 9.5 billion PBMCs.

Using the deep immunoSEQ assay, multiplex PCR amplified TCR CDR3 regions from genomic DNA. For each cell subset, the extracted genomic DNA was distributed evenly across all wells of several immunoSEQ 96-well plates, and each plate served as one replicate. For sorted subsets, each replicate PCR was loaded with about 0.2 ug genomic DNA, equivalent to 30,000 to 35,000 T cell genomes. The purified libraries were quantified using a Qubit 3.0 fluorometer, sized with a Bioanalyzer 2100, and then quantified again using the KAPA Library Quantification kit. A separate single-read 150-cycle Illumina NextSeq 550 flow cell was used to sequence each immunoSEQ 96-well plate. The study's own analysis went as follows. Because the immunoSEQ output held only junctional sequences and lacked quality scores, the filtering could not match the filtering applied to full-length reads. To assign V/J genes and CDR3, sequences were annotated using PyIR, a Python wrapper for IgBLAST v1.9, with IMGT germline references. Reads were filtered out if the reads had weak V/J assignments (E-value above 1e-6), no CDR3, stop codons, out-of-frame junctions, or ambiguous translated residues. A V3J clonotype was defined by an identical inferred V gene, J gene, and CDR3 amino acid sequence. Percentage overlap between repertoires was computed as shared unique clonotypes divided by the size of the smaller repertoire. RTK rarefaction, the Chao1 estimator, and Recon v2.1 estimates of unobserved clonotypes were used to assess repertoire richness. OLGA was used to compute generation probabilities for all TCRbeta clonotypes that the gDNA method yielded from a handful of donors. TCRdb re-hosts the immuneACCESS table, in-frame sequences only. Its copies lack some clones; in the studies checked, an unresolved V gene accounts for under half of them, and the cause for the rest is not known. The V and J calls and clone size come from that table; D and trimming were worked out from the DNA. The sample yields about 2 million clones; over 85% were counted once. The ten largest clones represent 1.1% of the sample.

CD8 naive samples were obtained by positive selection for CCR7 among CD45RO-negative cells, yielding a CD45RA+CCR7+ population from which TemRA cells were excluded. The donors were healthy, HIV-negative adults who had no recently reported acute infections or vaccinations. Every donor was a Caucasian adult living in Nashville, Tennessee, USA. After blood collection by leukapheresis, PBMCs were isolated using Ficoll-Histopaque density gradient centrifugation and then cryopreserved in the vapor phase of liquid nitrogen. Purity and quantity of every magnetically sorted T cell population were checked by analytical flow cytometry. Genomic DNA was isolated from each sorted fraction and quantified by UV absorbance on a Nanodrop 2000c. Broad study findings and their caveats: Estimated clonotype richness was generally larger for naive than for memory subsets. Incomplete sequencing was indicated by rarefaction of sorted-subset datasets, despite the large sequencing depth. Sharing across a few donors was observed for about 5% of naive CD4, 3.5% of naive CD8, roughly 2.4% of memory CD4, and less than 0.45% of memory CD8 clonotypes. The genetic and exposure-history diversity represented was limited by the small number of donors. Higher generation probabilities were observed for clonotypes shared by all four sorted-subset donors than for non-shared clonotypes. Sampling was restricted to blood, and TCR repertoires in tissues likely differ from the TCR repertoires found in blood. Pairwise subsampling indicated that sequencing depth was expected to affect the degree of clonotype sharing among donors.

The CDR3 covers 17 residues, taking in both the cysteine and the phenylalanine. The only DNA kept is the CDR3, 51 bases in frame from the first base. The clonotype was recovered from a man younger than 35 in good health. The chain couples TRBV21-1 to TRBJ2-2; no check of the table's D call, TRBD1, against the DNA was made. TRBV21-1 is labeled a pseudogene. Sequencing input: naive CD8+ T cells sorted from blood. According to the study, the label for this sample's cell subset or site signals: CD45RA+CCR7+. The DNA reads TGTGCCAGCAGCAAAGAGGTGGGCAGGGGGCACACCGGGGAGCTGTTTTTT. This encodes CASSKEVGRGHTGELFF.